This T cell receptor beta chain originates from a study of CD8 T cells in Susac syndrome. Broader study findings: The peak of CD8+ clonal expansion in Susac was seen in TEMRA cells and active patients. About 16 Susac-specific public clones were found in total CD8+ repertoires and four or five in CD8+ TEMRA repertoires.

The Susac syndrome patients fit the recently defined diagnostic criteria for definite or probable disease. This clonotype was seen a single time. Its antigen is unidentified. With random hexamers, roughly 0.45 to 1 ug RNA was reverse transcribed. The immunoSEQ assay covered 54 Vbeta and 13 Jbeta segments for CDR3. TCRdb processed the immunoSEQ multiplex PCR reads anew with MiXCR; each CDR3 protein has one entry. The repertoire consists of about 130,000 distinct CDR3 sequences, with 95% occurring once and the leading ten covering approximately 0.17%. V was pared by 1 base and J by 3 bases, with 9 bases of the junction left unmatched. Germline values: CDR1 DFQATT, CDR2 SNEGSKA (reference sequence). The CDR3 has 16 residues.

The chain carries TRBV20-1 and TRBJ2-1; 7 bases line up with TRBD1. The sequencing sample was made of CD8+ T cells from PBMCs. The TCR originated in a human donor with Susac syndrome. The CDR3 DNA reads TGCAGTGCTAGAGGTGTGACAGGGCCCCGCTACAATGAGCAGTTCTTC. Translating it yields CSARGVTGPRYNEQFF.